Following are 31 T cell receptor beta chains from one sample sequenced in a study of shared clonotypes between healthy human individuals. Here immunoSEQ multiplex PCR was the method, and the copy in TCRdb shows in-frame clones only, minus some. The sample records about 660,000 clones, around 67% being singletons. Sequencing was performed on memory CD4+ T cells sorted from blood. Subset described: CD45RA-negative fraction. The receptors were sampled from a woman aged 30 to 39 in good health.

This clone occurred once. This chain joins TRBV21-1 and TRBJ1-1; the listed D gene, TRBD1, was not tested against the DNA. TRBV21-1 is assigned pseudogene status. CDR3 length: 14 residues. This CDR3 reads CASSTKDRGTEAFF. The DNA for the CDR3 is TGTGCCAGCAGCACCAAGGACAGGGGTACTGAAGCTTTCTTT.

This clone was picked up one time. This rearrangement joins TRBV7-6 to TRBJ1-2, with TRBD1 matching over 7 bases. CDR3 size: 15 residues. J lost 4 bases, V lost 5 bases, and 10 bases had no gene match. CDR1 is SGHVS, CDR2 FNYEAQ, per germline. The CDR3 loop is CASSPGPQGTYGYTF. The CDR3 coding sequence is TGTGCCAGCAGCCCCGGACCACAGGGGACCTATGGCTACACCTTC.

This chain's CDR3 is CASAGGFQETQYF. The CDR3 DNA is TGTGCCAGTGCGGGAGGGTTCCAAGAGACCCAGTACTTC. The chain carries TRBV28 and TRBJ2-5; 9 positions match TRBD2. The CDR3 sequence is 13 residues long. The V and J ends lost 9 bases and 1 base, in that order; junction bases with no gene match: 3. The germline V gene encodes CDR1 MDHEN and CDR2 SYDVKM.

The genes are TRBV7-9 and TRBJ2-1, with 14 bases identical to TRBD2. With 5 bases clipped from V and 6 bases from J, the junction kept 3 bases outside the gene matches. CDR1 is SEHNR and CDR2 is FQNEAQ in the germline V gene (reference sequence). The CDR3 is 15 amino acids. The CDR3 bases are TGTGCCAGCAGCCTTGGGACTAGCGGGAGCAATGAGCAGTTCTTC. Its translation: CASSLGTSGSNEQFF.

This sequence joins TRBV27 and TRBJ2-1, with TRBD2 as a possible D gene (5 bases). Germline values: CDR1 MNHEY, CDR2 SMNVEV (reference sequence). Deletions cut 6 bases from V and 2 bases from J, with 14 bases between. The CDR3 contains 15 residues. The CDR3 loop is CASRRVSGTYNEQFF. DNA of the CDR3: TGTGCCAGCAGACGCGTGTCGGGGACCTACAATGAGCAGTTCTTC.

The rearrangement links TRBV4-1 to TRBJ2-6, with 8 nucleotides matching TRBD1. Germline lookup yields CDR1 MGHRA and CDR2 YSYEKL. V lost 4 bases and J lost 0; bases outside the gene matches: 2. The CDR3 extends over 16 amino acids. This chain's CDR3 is CASSPTGGSGANVLTF. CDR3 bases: TGCGCCAGCAGCCCTACAGGGGGCTCTGGGGCCAACGTCCTGACTTTC.

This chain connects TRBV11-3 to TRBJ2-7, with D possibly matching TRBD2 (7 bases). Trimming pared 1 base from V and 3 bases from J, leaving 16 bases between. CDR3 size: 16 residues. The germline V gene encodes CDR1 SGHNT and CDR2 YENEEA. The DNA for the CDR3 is TGTGCCAGCAGCTTAGGCGGGGGCAGGAGAGACTACGAGCAGTACTTC. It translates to CASSLGGGRRDYEQYF.

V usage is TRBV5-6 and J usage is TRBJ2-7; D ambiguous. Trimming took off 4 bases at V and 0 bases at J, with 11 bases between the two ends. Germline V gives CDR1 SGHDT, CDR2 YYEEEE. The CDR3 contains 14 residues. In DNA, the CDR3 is TGTGCCAGCAGCCTTTTCGGGCCCTCCTACGAGCAGTACTTC. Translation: CASSLFGPSYEQYF.

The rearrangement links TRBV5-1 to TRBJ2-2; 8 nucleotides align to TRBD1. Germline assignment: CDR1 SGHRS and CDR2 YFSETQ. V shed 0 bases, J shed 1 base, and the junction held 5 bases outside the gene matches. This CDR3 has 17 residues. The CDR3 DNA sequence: TGCGCCAGCAGCTTGGGTTGGACAGGGAAGAACACCGGGGAGCTGTTTTTT. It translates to CASSLGWTGKNTGELFF.

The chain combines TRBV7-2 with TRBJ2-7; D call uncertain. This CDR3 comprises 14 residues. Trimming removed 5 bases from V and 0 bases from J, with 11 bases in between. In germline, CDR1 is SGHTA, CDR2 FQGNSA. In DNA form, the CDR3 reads TGTGCCAGCAGCGCACTGGCTGCCTCCTACGAGCAGTACTTC. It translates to CASSALAASYEQYF.

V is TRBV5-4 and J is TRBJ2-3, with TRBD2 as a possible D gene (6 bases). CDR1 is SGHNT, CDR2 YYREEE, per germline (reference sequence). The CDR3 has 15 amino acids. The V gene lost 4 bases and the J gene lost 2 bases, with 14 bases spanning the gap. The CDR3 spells CASSSTRESTDTQYF. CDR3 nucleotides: TGTGCCAGCAGCAGCACCCGGGAGTCCACAGATACGCAGTATTTT.

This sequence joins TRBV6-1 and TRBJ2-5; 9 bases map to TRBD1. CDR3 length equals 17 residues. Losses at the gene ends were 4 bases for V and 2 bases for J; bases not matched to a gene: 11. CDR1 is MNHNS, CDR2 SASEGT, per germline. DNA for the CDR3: TGTGCCAGCAGTGGTCGACCCGTTGACAGGGGGCAAGAGACCCAGTACTTC. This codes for CASSGRPVDRGQETQYF.

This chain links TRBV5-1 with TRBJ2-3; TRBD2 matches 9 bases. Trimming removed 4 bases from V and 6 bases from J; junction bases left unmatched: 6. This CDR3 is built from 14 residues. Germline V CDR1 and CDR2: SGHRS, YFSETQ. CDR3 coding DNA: TGCGCCAGCAGCCTTTTAGCGGGAGAGGATACGCAGTATTTT. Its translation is CASSLLAGEDTQYF.

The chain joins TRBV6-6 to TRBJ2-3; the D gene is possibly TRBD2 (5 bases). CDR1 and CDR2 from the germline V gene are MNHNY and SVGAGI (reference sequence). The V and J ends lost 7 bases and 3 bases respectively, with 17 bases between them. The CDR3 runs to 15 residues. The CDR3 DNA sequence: TGTGCCAGCAATTTGAGAGGGAGTGTGACAGATACGCAGTATTTT. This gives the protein CASNLRGSVTDTQYF.

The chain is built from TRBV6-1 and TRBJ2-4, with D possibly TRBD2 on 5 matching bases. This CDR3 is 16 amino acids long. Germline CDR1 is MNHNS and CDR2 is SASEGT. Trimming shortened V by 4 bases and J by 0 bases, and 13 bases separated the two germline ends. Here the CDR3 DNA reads TGTGCCAGCAGTGTTAGTGCGGCGGGAGCCAAAAACATTCAGTACTTC. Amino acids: CASSVSAAGAKNIQYF.

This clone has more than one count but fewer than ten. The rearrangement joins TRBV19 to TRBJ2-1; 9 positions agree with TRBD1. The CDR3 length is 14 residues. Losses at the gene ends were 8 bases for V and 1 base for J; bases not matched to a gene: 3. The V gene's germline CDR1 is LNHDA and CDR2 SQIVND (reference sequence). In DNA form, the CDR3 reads TGTGCCAGTCAACAGGGGGCATCCTACAATGAGCAGTTCTTC. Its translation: CASQQGASYNEQFF.

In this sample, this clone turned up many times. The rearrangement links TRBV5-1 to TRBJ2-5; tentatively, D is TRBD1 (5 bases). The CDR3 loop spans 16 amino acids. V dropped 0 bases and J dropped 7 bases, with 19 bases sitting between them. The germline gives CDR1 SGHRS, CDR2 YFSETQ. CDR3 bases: TGCGCCAGCAGCTTGGGGGTTGGCCGCCCTCAGGGGACCCAGTACTTC. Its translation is CASSLGVGRPQGTQYF.

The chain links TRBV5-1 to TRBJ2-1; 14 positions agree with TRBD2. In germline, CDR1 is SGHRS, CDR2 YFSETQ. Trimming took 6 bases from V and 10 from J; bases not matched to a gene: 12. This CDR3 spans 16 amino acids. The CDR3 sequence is CASTELWTSGRREQFF. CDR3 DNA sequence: TGCGCCAGCACGGAGTTGTGGACTAGCGGGAGGAGGGAGCAGTTCTTC.

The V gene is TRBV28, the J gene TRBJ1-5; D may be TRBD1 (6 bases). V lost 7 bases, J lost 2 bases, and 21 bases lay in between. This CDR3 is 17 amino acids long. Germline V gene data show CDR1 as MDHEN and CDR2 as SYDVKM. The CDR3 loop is CASIGRGAPSGNQPQHF. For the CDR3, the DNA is TGTGCCAGCATTGGGCGGGGGGCCCCAAGCGGCAATCAGCCCCAGCATTTT. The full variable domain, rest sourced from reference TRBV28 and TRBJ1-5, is DVKVTQSSRYLVKRTGEKVFLECVQDMDHENMFWYRQDPGLGLRLIYFSYDVKMKEKGDIPEGYSVSREKKERFSLILESASTNQTSMYLCASIGRGAPSGNQPQHFGDGTRLSIL.

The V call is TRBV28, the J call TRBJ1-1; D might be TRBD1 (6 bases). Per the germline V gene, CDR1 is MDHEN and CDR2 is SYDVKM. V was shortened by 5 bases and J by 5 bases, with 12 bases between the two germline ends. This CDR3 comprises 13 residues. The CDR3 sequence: CASSENRETEAFF. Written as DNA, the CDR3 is TGTGCCAGCAGTGAAAACAGGGAAACTGAAGCTTTCTTT.

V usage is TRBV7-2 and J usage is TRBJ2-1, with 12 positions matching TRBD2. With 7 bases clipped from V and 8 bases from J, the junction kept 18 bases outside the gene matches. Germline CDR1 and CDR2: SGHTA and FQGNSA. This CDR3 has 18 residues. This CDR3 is CASTRDSKTSGSSHEQFF. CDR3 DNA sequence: TGTGCCAGCACCCGGGACAGTAAGACTAGCGGGAGTTCCCATGAGCAGTTCTTC.

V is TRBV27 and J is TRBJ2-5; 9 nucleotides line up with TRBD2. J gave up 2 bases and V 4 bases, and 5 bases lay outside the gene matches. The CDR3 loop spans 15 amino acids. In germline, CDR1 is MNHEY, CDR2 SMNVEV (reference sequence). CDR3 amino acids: CASSSNSGRQETQYF. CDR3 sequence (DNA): TGTGCCAGCAGTTCAAATAGCGGGAGACAAGAGACCCAGTACTTC.

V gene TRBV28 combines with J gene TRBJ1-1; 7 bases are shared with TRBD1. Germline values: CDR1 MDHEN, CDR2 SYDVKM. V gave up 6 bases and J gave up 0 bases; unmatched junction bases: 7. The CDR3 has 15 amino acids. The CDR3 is CASSSTGLLNTEAFF. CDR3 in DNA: TGTGCCAGCAGCTCGACAGGGCTCCTGAACACTGAAGCTTTCTTT.

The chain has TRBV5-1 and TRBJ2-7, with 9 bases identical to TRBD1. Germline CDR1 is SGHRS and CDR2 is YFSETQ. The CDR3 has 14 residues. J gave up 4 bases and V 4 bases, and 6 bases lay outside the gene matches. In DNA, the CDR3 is TGCGCCAGCAGCCTACAGGGGGCACCTTACGAGCAGTACTTC. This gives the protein CASSLQGAPYEQYF.

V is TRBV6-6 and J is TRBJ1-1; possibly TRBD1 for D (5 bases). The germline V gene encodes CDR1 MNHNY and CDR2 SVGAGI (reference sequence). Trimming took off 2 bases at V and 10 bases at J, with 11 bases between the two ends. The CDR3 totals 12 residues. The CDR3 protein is CASSYGTGGAFF. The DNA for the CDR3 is TGTGCCAGCAGTTACGGCACAGGAGGAGCTTTCTTT.

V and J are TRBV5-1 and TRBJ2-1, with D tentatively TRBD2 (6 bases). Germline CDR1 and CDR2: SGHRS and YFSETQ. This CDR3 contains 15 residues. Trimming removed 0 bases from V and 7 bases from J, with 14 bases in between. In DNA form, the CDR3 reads TGCGCCAGCAGCTTGGTCAATAGCGGAGGGAATGAGCAGTTCTTC. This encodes CASSLVNSGGNEQFF.

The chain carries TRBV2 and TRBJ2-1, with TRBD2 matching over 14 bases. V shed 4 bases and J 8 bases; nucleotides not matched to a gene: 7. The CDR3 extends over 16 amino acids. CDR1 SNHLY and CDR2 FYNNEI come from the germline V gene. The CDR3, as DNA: TGTGCCAGCAGTGGGACTAGCGGGAGGTTCATGTATGAGCAGTTCTTC. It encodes CASSGTSGRFMYEQFF.

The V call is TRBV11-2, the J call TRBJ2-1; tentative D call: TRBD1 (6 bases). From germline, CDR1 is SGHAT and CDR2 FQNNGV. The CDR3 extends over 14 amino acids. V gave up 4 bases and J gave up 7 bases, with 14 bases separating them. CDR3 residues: CASSSIRGNNEQFF. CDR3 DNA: TGTGCCAGCAGCTCCATTAGGGGGAATAATGAGCAGTTCTTC.

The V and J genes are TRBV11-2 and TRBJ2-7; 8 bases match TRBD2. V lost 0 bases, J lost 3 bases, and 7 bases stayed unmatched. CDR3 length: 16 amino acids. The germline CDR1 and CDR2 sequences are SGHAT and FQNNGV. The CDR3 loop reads CASSLDGLAGYYEQYF. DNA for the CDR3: TGTGCCAGCAGCTTAGATGGTCTAGCGGGCTACTACGAGCAGTACTTC.

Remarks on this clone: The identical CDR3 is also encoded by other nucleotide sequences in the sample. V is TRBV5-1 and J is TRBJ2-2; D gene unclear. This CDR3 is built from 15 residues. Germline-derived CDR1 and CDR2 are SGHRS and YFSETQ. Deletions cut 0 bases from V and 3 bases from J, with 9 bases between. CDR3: CASSLVAGDTGELFF. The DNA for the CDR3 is TGCGCCAGCAGCTTGGTGGCAGGTGACACCGGGGAGCTGTTTTTT.

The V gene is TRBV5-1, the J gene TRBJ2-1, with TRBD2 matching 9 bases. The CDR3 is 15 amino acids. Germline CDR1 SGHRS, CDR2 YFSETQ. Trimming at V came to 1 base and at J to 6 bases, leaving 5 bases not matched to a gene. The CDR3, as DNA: TGCGCCAGCAGCTTGCCCCTAGCGGGGTTCAATGAGCAGTTCTTC. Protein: CASSLPLAGFNEQFF. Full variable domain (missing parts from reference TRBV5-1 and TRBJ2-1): KAGVTQTPRYLIKTRGQQVTLSCSPISGHRSVSWYQQTPGQGLQFLFEYFSETQRNKGNFPGRFSGRQFSNSRSEMNVSTLELGDSALYLCASSLPLAGFNEQFFGPGTRLTVL.